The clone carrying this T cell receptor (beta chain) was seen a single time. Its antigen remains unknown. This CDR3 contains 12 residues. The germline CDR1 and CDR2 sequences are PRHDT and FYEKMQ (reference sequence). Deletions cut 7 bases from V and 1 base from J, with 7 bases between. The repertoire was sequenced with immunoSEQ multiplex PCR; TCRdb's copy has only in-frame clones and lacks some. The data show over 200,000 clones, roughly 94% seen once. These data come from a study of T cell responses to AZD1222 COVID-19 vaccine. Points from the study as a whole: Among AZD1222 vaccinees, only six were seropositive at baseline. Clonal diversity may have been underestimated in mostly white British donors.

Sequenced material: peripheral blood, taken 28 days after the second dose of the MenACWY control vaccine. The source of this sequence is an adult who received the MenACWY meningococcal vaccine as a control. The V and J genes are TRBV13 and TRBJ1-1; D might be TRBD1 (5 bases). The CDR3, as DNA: TGTGCCAGCACAGGGCCGAACACTGAAGCTTTCTTT. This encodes CASTGPNTEAFF.